A single sample gave rise to the 30 T cell receptor beta chains below, sequenced in a study of OX40 agonist ivuxolimab in advanced cancers. Profiled with immunoSEQ multiplex PCR; TCRdb holds only in-frame clones, not every one. This table holds over 65,000 clones, over 85% found once. The material sequenced was CD4+ or CD8+ T cells sorted from blood, taken in a trial of the OX40 agonist ivuxolimab. Receptors were obtained from an adult with an advanced solid tumor such as melanoma, head and neck, liver or kidney cancer.

The chain uses TRBV6-1 and TRBJ2-1; 8 bases agree with TRBD1. The CDR3 loop spans 16 amino acids. CDR1 is MNHNS, CDR2 SASEGT, per germline. V lost 3 bases, J lost 2 bases, and 6 bases stayed unmatched. CDR3 DNA: TGTGCCAGCAGTGAGCGCGAGACAGGGGCCTACAATGAGCAGTTCTTC. Amino acids: CASSERETGAYNEQFF.

This sequence joins TRBV4-3 and TRBJ1-4; 7 bases fit TRBD1. Germline V gene lookup returns CDR1 LGHNA and CDR2 YSLEER. The CDR3 is 18 residues long. V trimming: 0 bases; J trimming: 6 bases; junction bases outside the gene matches: 13. The CDR3 loop reads CASSQDERWTGGDEKLFF. The CDR3 DNA is TGCGCCAGCAGCCAAGATGAACGATGGACAGGAGGGGATGAAAAACTGTTTTTT.

The CDR3 loop is CASSLSMAGFGEKLFF. CDR3 bases: TGTGCCAGCAGTTTATCAATGGCGGGGTTTGGGGAAAAACTGTTTTTT. The chain carries TRBV27 and TRBJ1-4; D unclear. The V end lost 0 bases, the J end lost 8 bases, and 16 bases lay between the germline ends. The V gene's germline CDR1 is MNHEY and CDR2 SMNVEV (reference sequence). This CDR3 has 16 amino acids. The complete variable domain, with remaining parts taken from reference TRBV27 and TRBJ1-4, reads EAQVTQNPRYLITVTGKKLTVTCSQNMNHEYMSWYRQDPGLGLRQIYYSMNVEVTDKGDVPEGYKVSRKEKRNFPLILESPSPNQTSLYFCASSLSMAGFGEKLFFGSGTQLSVL.

The chain uses TRBV30 and TRBJ1-2, with 9 positions matching TRBD1. V lost 3 bases and J lost 4; bases outside the gene matches: 9. Germline V gene data show CDR1 as GTSNPN and CDR2 as SVGIG (reference sequence). The CDR3 runs to 15 residues. The CDR3: CAWRTWTGETYGYTF. CDR3 nucleotides: TGTGCCTGGAGGACGTGGACAGGGGAGACCTATGGCTACACCTTC.

This chain connects TRBV7-9 to TRBJ2-1; TRBD1 aligns across 7 bases. The V and J ends lost 3 bases and 2 bases, in that order; junction bases with no gene match: 4. This CDR3 contains 15 residues. Germline V gives CDR1 SEHNR, CDR2 FQNEAQ (reference sequence). The CDR3 nucleotides are TGTGCCAGCAGCTTTCAGACAGGGCCCTACAATGAGCAGTTCTTC. Residues: CASSFQTGPYNEQFF.

The chain uses TRBV30 and TRBJ1-4, with 7 bases fitting TRBD1. Per the germline V gene, CDR1 is GTSNPN and CDR2 is SVGIG (reference sequence). The CDR3 is 13 residues long. Trimming removed 2 bases from V and 7 bases from J; junction bases left unmatched: 4. The CDR3 loop reads CAWSRQGGEKLFF. The CDR3 DNA is TGTGCCTGGAGTCGACAGGGTGGTGAAAAACTGTTTTTT.

The chain joins TRBV5-1 to TRBJ2-5, with 10 positions matching TRBD1. The germline gives CDR1 SGHRS, CDR2 YFSETQ. The trim removed 4 bases at V and 5 bases at J, leaving 5 bases unmatched. The CDR3 covers 14 residues. The CDR3 protein is CASSLGTGEETQYF. DNA for the CDR3: TGCGCCAGCAGCCTGGGGACAGGGGAGGAGACCCAGTACTTC.

The V and J genes are TRBV6-4 and TRBJ2-1; 7 bases agree with TRBD2. Germline V CDR1 and CDR2: MRHNA, SNTAGT. The CDR3 loop spans 15 amino acids. The V and J ends lost 2 bases and 5 bases, in that order; junction bases with no gene match: 6. The CDR3 nucleotides read TGTGCCAGCAGTGACGCCGCTAGCGGCCACAATGAGCAGTTCTTC. Translated: CASSDAASGHNEQFF.

The rearrangement links TRBV5-1 to TRBJ1-5; 9 bases line up with TRBD1. CDR1 and CDR2 from the germline V gene are SGHRS and YFSETQ. With 9 bases clipped from V and 5 bases from J, the junction kept 12 bases outside the gene matches. The CDR3 sequence is 15 residues long. CDR3 sequence (DNA): TGCGCCACCCGGGGGGACAGGGAAAACGATCAGCCCCAGCATTTT. Amino acids: CATRGDRENDQPQHF.

CDR3 protein: CASSQQRGDTGELFF. DNA for the CDR3: TGTGCCAGCTCACAGCAGCGGGGTGACACCGGGGAGCTGTTTTTT. The J gene is TRBJ2-2, the V gene TRBV18, with 7 bases aligning to TRBD2. CDR1 and CDR2 (germline): KGHSH, LQKENI. The J segment lost 3 bases and the V segment lost 4 bases, leaving 5 bases of the junction unmatched. The CDR3 runs to 15 residues.

V is TRBV7-9 and J is TRBJ1-2, with D possibly matching TRBD1 (6 bases). V was cut by 5 bases and J by 7 bases, with 17 bases left in between. This CDR3 region has 14 residues. Looked up from germline, CDR1 is SEHNR and CDR2 is FQNEAQ (reference sequence). Here the CDR3 DNA reads TGTGCCAGCAGCCCAGGGGCCGCTTCGGCTGGCTACACCTTC. Protein sequence: CASSPGAASAGYTF.

A remark on this clone: Other DNA sequences in the same sample also yield this CDR3. The chain joins TRBV18 to TRBJ1-5; D remains ambiguous. Per the germline V gene, CDR1 is KGHSH and CDR2 is LQKENI. V was shortened by 3 bases and J by 0 bases, with 3 bases between the two germline ends. The CDR3 spans 13 residues. The CDR3 coding sequence is TGTGCCAGCTCACCCGATAGCAATCAGCCCCAGCATTTT. As protein: CASSPDSNQPQHF.

The J gene is TRBJ1-1, the V gene TRBV6-6, with D perhaps TRBD1 (5 bases). This CDR3 spans 12 amino acids. V dropped 7 bases and J dropped 1 base, with 7 bases sitting between them. Germline-derived CDR1 and CDR2 are MNHNY and SVGAGI (reference sequence). The CDR3 spells CASTRGNTEAFF. DNA of the CDR3: TGTGCCAGCACAAGGGGGAACACTGAAGCTTTCTTT.

The table lists this clone with a count of one. V gene TRBV28 combines with J gene TRBJ1-5; 7 positions agree with TRBD1. The CDR3 loop spans 15 amino acids. The V gene's germline CDR1 is MDHEN and CDR2 SYDVKM. V gave up 5 bases and J gave up 0 bases; unmatched junction bases: 4. CDR3 nucleotide sequence: TGTGCCAGCAGTAACAGGGGTTATAGCAATCAGCCCCAGCATTTT. It encodes CASSNRGYSNQPQHF.

V gene TRBV5-1 combines with J gene TRBJ2-5, with D tentatively TRBD1 (6 bases). The CDR3 extends over 17 amino acids. Germline V gene data show CDR1 as SGHRS and CDR2 as YFSETQ. The germline V and J ends were trimmed by 0 bases and 0 bases, with 15 bases remaining between them. This CDR3 reads CASSLGAGSGDQETQYF. As DNA, the CDR3 is TGCGCCAGCAGCTTGGGTGCCGGGTCAGGGGACCAAGAGACCCAGTACTTC.

This clone was seen once. The V call is TRBV6-1, the J call TRBJ1-3; D gene ambiguous. CDR1 MNHNS and CDR2 SASEGT come from the germline V gene. The ends were cut back, 5 bases at V and 0 bases at J, with 8 bases in the middle. The CDR3 has 14 residues. The CDR3 reads CASSTTLSGNTIYF. The CDR3 bases are TGTGCCAGCAGTACCACACTCTCTGGAAACACCATATATTTT.

J is TRBJ2-1 and V is TRBV6-1; 9 positions agree with TRBD1. With V trimmed by 8 bases and J by 5 bases, 10 bases remained unmatched. Germline-derived CDR1 and CDR2 are MNHNS and SASEGT. CDR3 size: 15 residues. The CDR3 sequence is CASYPGDRAHNEQFF. CDR3 coding DNA: TGTGCCAGCTACCCTGGGGACAGGGCCCACAATGAGCAGTTCTTC.

The gene calls are TRBV10-1 and TRBJ2-7, with D hard to call. Deletions cut 2 bases from V and 5 bases from J, with 10 bases between. Germline CDR1 WNHNN, CDR2 SYGVQD (reference sequence). The CDR3 consists of 13 residues. CDR3 sequence reads: CASSELSQDEQYF. Written as DNA, the CDR3 is TGCGCCAGCAGTGAGCTCAGCCAGGACGAGCAGTACTTC.

This clone was recorded once. The rearrangement uses TRBV9 and TRBJ2-7; 7 nucleotides align to TRBD2. The CDR3 loop spans 13 amino acids. The V gene end was trimmed by 3 bases and the J gene end by 6 bases; junction bases not matched to a gene: 6. Germline CDR1 and CDR2: SGDLS and YYNGEE. In DNA, the CDR3 is TGTGCCAGCAGCGCCGAATTAGCGGGCGAGCAGTACTTC. Translation gives CASSAELAGEQYF.

The V call is TRBV28, the J call TRBJ1-5; 8 nucleotides match TRBD1. V was pared by 5 bases and J by 9 bases, with 3 bases of the junction left unmatched. The CDR3 extends over 12 amino acids. Germline CDR1 reads MDHEN; CDR2 reads SYDVKM. The CDR3 is CASSDRGTPQHF. CDR3 coding DNA: TGTGCCAGCAGTGACAGGGGAACGCCCCAGCATTTT. Full variable domain (missing parts from reference TRBV28 and TRBJ1-5): DVKVTQSSRYLVKRTGEKVFLECVQDMDHENMFWYRQDPGLGLRLIYFSYDVKMKEKGDIPEGYSVSREKKERFSLILESASTNQTSMYLCASSDRGTPQHFGDGTRLSIL.

The chain uses TRBV30 and TRBJ2-7; D is possibly TRBD2 (5 bases). Between the trimmed V and J ends, which lost 1 base and 6 bases, there was a span of 10 bases. This CDR3 has 12 residues. Germline CDR1 and CDR2: GTSNPN and SVGIG (reference sequence). CDR3 residues: CAWSALGSEQYF. Here the CDR3 DNA reads TGTGCCTGGAGTGCCCTTGGGAGCGAGCAGTACTTC.

This chain uses TRBV6-1 with TRBJ2-7; weak D call: TRBD1 (6 bases). Per the germline V gene, CDR1 is MNHNS and CDR2 is SASEGT. The V and J ends lost 0 bases and 3 bases respectively, with 12 bases between them. CDR3 length: 15 amino acids. The CDR3 nucleotides are TGTGCCAGCAGTGAAGCCCCCGGACAGAGCTACGAGCAGTACTTC. Amino acid sequence: CASSEAPGQSYEQYF.

This chain connects TRBV2 to TRBJ2-5; the D is unclear. CDR3 length: 13 residues. The V gene's germline CDR1 is SNHLY and CDR2 FYNNEI. The ends were cut back, 2 bases at V and 4 bases at J, with 8 bases in the middle. The CDR3 DNA reads as TGTGCCAGCAGTGAAATTTTCGGAGAGACCCAGTACTTC. Its translation: CASSEIFGETQYF.

This chain uses TRBV7-9 with TRBJ2-2, with 9 bases identical to TRBD1. J gave up 4 bases and V 5 bases, and 11 bases lay outside the gene matches. Germline CDR1 SEHNR, CDR2 FQNEAQ (reference sequence). This CDR3 comprises 17 residues. In DNA, the CDR3 is TGTGCCAGCAGCCCCCGAACAGGGGGCGGAACCACCGGGGAGCTGTTTTTT. The encoded protein is CASSPRTGGGTTGELFF.

The chain's CDR3 is CASSVAMAGSPLHF. The CDR3 DNA reads TGTGCCAGCAGCGTGGCCATGGCGGGTTCACCCCTCCACTTT. This rearrangement joins TRBV9 to TRBJ1-6; D remains ambiguous. Germline V gene sequence: CDR1 SGDLS, CDR2 YYNGEE. The CDR3 runs to 14 residues. V lost 2 bases and J lost 9, with 12 bases in between.

The V and J genes are TRBV5-1 and TRBJ2-2, with TRBD1 as a possible D gene (6 bases). CDR1 is SGHRS, CDR2 YFSETQ, per germline. The CDR3 extends over 13 amino acids. V lost 6 bases and J 3 bases, leaving 9 bases between the germline ends. CDR3 nucleotides: TGCGCCAGCAACAACAGGGACACCGGGGAGCTGTTTTTT. This gives the protein CASNNRDTGELFF.

The chain has TRBV7-8 and TRBJ1-1, with 9 bases aligning to TRBD1. CDR1 is SGHVS and CDR2 is FQNEAQ in the germline V gene. V lost 8 bases and J lost 0; bases outside the gene matches: 10. This CDR3 has 16 residues. CDR3 loop: CASGIQGAAMNTEAFF. The CDR3 nucleotides are TGTGCCAGCGGTATACAGGGGGCGGCCATGAACACTGAAGCTTTCTTT.

This chain joins TRBV6-1 and TRBJ1-1; perhaps TRBD1 as D (5 bases). The length of the CDR3 is 14 residues. Germline V gene data show CDR1 as MNHNS and CDR2 as SASEGT. V gave up 6 bases and J gave up 0 bases, with 11 bases separating them. DNA of the CDR3: TGTGCCAGCAGAAAAGGGGCCCTGAACACTGAAGCTTTCTTT. Translating it yields CASRKGALNTEAFF.

The chain joins TRBV5-5 to TRBJ2-6; TRBD1 matches 10 bases. CDR3 length equals 20 residues. Germline V gene lookup returns CDR1 SGHKS and CDR2 YYEKEE (reference sequence). Trimming removed 0 bases from V and 0 bases from J; junction bases left unmatched: 9. The CDR3 loop is CASSLVTGGVSLSGANVLTF. DNA for the CDR3: TGTGCCAGCAGCTTGGTGACAGGGGGCGTCTCTCTCTCTGGGGCCAACGTCCTGACTTTC.

Concerning this clone itself: This same CDR3 is encoded by further DNA sequences in the sample. This rearrangement joins TRBV7-2 to TRBJ1-6; 8 bases are shared with TRBD1. CDR1 and CDR2 from the germline V gene are SGHTA and FQGNSA. CDR3 size: 15 residues. Germline trimming cut 1 base from V and 9 bases from J; bases unmatched to any gene: 5. The CDR3 bases are TGTGCCAGCAGCTTAGTGGGCACAGGGGGTTCACCCCTCCACTTT. This translates into CASSLVGTGGSPLHF.